The 21 T cell receptor beta chains given below trace back to one sample, sequenced in a study of cytomegalovirus exposure and HLA in healthy donors. Amplification used 60 Vbeta primers and 13 Jbeta primers. This table comes from immunoSEQ multiplex PCR, and its TCRdb copy is limited to in-frame clones, with some not included. Seen here are about 140,000 clones, just under 80% observed once, and the top ten hold 4.8%. Sequencing input: PBMCs. These receptors were collected from a man in his thirties or forties in good health.

This clone was seen only once. This chain connects TRBV29-1 to TRBJ2-7, with a weak D call TRBD2 (6 bases). There are 14 residues in the CDR3. Germline V gene data show CDR1 as SQVTM and CDR2 as ANQGSEA. Trimming left V 5 bases short and J 6 bases short, with 20 bases between. DNA of the CDR3: TGCAGCGTTCCTAGACTAGGGGTGGCGGGCGAGCAGTACTTC. Its translation: CSVPRLGVAGEQYF.

This chain connects TRBV7-9 to TRBJ1-2, with 7 positions matching TRBD1. Germline CDR1 reads SEHNR; CDR2 reads FQNEAQ (reference sequence). The CDR3 runs 15 residues. Trimming at V came to 1 base and at J to 5 bases, leaving 7 bases not matched to a gene. CDR3 bases: TGTGCCAGCAGCTTAGGAGAGACAGGGTTATATGGCTACACCTTC. It yields the protein CASSLGETGLYGYTF.

The chain recombines TRBV19 with TRBJ2-4; TRBD1 is a possible D gene (6 bases). V lost 2 bases and J lost 8, with 13 bases in between. Germline lookup yields CDR1 LNHDA and CDR2 SQIVND (reference sequence). The CDR3 contains 14 residues. In DNA, the CDR3 is TGTGCCAGTAGTATATCGGGCAGGGGCCACATTCAGTACTTC. Protein product: CASSISGRGHIQYF.

This CDR3 reads CASSPRDFQETQYF. CDR3 nucleotides: TGTGCCAGCAGCCCACGGGACTTCCAAGAGACCCAGTACTTC. J is TRBJ2-5 and V is TRBV7-2, with D possibly matching TRBD2 (6 bases). There are 14 residues in the CDR3. Germline CDR1 and CDR2: SGHTA and FQGNSA. V lost 5 bases and J 1 base, leaving 11 bases between the germline ends.

This clone has just a few counts. The chain carries TRBV6-4 and TRBJ2-3; 7 positions agree with TRBD1. The germline V gene encodes CDR1 MRHNA and CDR2 SNTAGT. The CDR3 is 15 residues long. J lost 2 bases, V lost 5 bases, and 7 bases had no gene match. The CDR3 sequence is CASSLAGGNTDTQYF. The CDR3 nucleotides are TGTGCCAGCAGTCTCGCAGGGGGTAACACAGATACGCAGTATTTT.

The V and J genes are TRBV6-5 and TRBJ1-4; TRBD1 agrees at 7 bases. V lost 6 bases, J lost 8 bases, and 12 bases stayed unmatched. Germline V gives CDR1 MNHEY, CDR2 SVGAGI. The CDR3 runs 15 residues. The CDR3 DNA is TGTGCCAGCAGCTCGGGCGGGACAGCCGCCGAAAAACTGTTTTTT. As protein: CASSSGGTAAEKLFF.

The chain couples TRBV5-6 to TRBJ2-3; possible D gene TRBD1, 7 bases. The ends were cut back, 3 bases at V and 13 bases at J, with 15 bases in the middle. Germline assignment: CDR1 SGHDT and CDR2 YYEEEE. There are 12 residues in the CDR3. The CDR3 nucleotides read TGTGCCAGCAGCTCCCAAGGGGGCGGGGAGTATTTT. As protein: CASSSQGGGEYF. The full variable domain, with the rest looked up from reference TRBV5-6 and TRBJ2-3, is DAGVTQSPTHLIKTRGQQVTLRCSPKSGHDTVSWYQQALGQGPQFIFQYYEEEERQRGNFPDRFSGHQFPNYSSELNVNALLLGDSALYLCASSSQGGGEYFGPGTRLTVL.

The genes are TRBV5-4 and TRBJ2-1, with D tentatively TRBD2 (7 bases). V was clipped by 4 bases and J by 6 bases, with 23 bases between them. The length of the CDR3 is 17 residues. Germline-derived CDR1 and CDR2 are SGHNT and YYREEE (reference sequence). The CDR3 is CASSPGGSGPRGNEQFF. CDR3 nucleotides: TGTGCCAGCAGCCCGGGAGGCAGCGGCCCCAGGGGCAATGAGCAGTTCTTC.

V gene TRBV6-5 combines with J gene TRBJ1-3; weak D call: TRBD1 (6 bases). The germline gives CDR1 MNHEY, CDR2 SVGAGI. The CDR3 is made up of 15 amino acids. With 2 bases removed from V and 0 bases from J, the gap between germline ends came to 8 bases. Here the CDR3 DNA reads TGTGCCAGCAGTTACCAGGGGACCTCTGGAAACACCATATATTTT. It is translated as CASSYQGTSGNTIYF.

This clone was detected a few times. This rearrangement joins TRBV6-5 to TRBJ2-7; 7 nucleotides match TRBD1. Germline lookup yields CDR1 MNHEY and CDR2 SVGAGI. This CDR3 has 16 amino acids. The V and J ends lost 4 bases and 5 bases, in that order; junction bases with no gene match: 14. The DNA of the CDR3 is TGTGCCAGCAGTTCACACGGATTAGGGGGCCGGGACGAGCAGTACTTC. It translates to CASSSHGLGGRDEQYF.

This chain links TRBV18 with TRBJ1-5, with 9 bases lining up with TRBD1. This CDR3 has 16 residues. Germline values: CDR1 KGHSH, CDR2 LQKENI. J gave up 5 bases and V 3 bases, and 8 bases lay outside the gene matches. In DNA, the CDR3 is TGTGCCAGCTCACCGTCCTGGACAGGGGCCGATCAGCCCCAGCATTTT. This encodes CASSPSWTGADQPQHF. Drawing the rest from reference TRBV18 and TRBJ1-5, the complete variable domain is NAGVMQNPRHLVRRRGQEARLRCSPMKGHSHVYWYRQLPEEGLKFMVYLQKENIIDESGMPKERFSAEFPKEGPSILRIQQVVRGDSAAYFCASSPSWTGADQPQHFGDGTRLSIL.

V is TRBV13 and J is TRBJ2-7; 7 nucleotides align to TRBD2. CDR1 is PRHDT and CDR2 is FYEKMQ in the germline V gene (reference sequence). V lost 7 bases to trimming and J lost 0 bases; unmatched junction nucleotides: 3. This CDR3 has 13 amino acids. The DNA of the CDR3 is TGTGCCAGCACTAGCGGCAGCTCCTACGAGCAGTACTTC. It specifies CASTSGSSYEQYF.

J is TRBJ2-3 and V is TRBV9, with a weak D call TRBD2 (7 bases). Germline V gives CDR1 SGDLS, CDR2 YYNGEE. The CDR3 contains 14 residues. Trimming took 3 bases from V and 1 from J, leaving 9 bases between them. CDR3 in amino acids: CASSGEGGTDTQYF. CDR3 DNA: TGTGCCAGCAGCGGGGAGGGGGGCACAGATACGCAGTATTTT.

This clone occurred once. The chain links TRBV7-3 to TRBJ2-3, with a tentative D call TRBD1 (5 bases). There are 13 residues in the CDR3. Germline assignment: CDR1 SGHTA and CDR2 FQGTGA. With 5 bases removed from V and 3 bases from J, the gap between germline ends came to 9 bases. CDR3 in amino acids: CASSIRQTDTQYF. CDR3 DNA sequence: TGTGCCAGCAGCATCCGACAGACAGATACGCAGTATTTT. The variable domain in full, with the rest retrieved from reference TRBV7-3 and TRBJ2-3, is GAGVSQTPSNKVTEKGKYVELRCDPISGHTALYWYRQSLGQGPEFLIYFQGTGAADDSGLPNDRFFAVRPEGSVSTLKIQRTERGDSAVYLCASSIRQTDTQYFGPGTRLTVL.

Note on this clone: At one end, the junction sequence differs from germline, possibly due to a read error. V gene TRBV30 combines with J gene TRBJ2-7; a weak D match, TRBD2 (7 bases). CDR3 size: 12 residues. In germline, CDR1 is GTSNPN, CDR2 SVGIG (reference sequence). Here the CDR3 reads CAWSAPAGANCF. The CDR3 DNA follows: TGTGCCTGGAGCGCCCCTGCGGGGGCGAATTGTTTC.

This clone was counted many times. This chain uses TRBV19 with TRBJ2-2, with 8 bases matching TRBD2. Looked up from germline, CDR1 is LNHDA and CDR2 is SQIVND (reference sequence). The junction had 9 bases not matched to a gene; V was cut back by 4 bases and J by 2 bases. The CDR3 has 17 residues. CDR3 protein: CASSNPGGASNTGELFF. Written as DNA, the CDR3 is TGTGCCAGTAGTAACCCGGGGGGGGCTTCTAACACCGGGGAGCTGTTTTTT. Full variable domain (outside the CDR3, taken from reference TRBV19 and TRBJ2-2): DGGITQSPKYLFRKEGQNVTLSCEQNLNHDAMYWYRQDPGQGLRLIYYSQIVNDFQKGDIAEGYSVSREKKESFPLTVTSAQKNPTAFYLCASSNPGGASNTGELFFGEGSRLTVL.

This chain links TRBV29-1 with TRBJ1-2; 9 bases match TRBD1. With 7 bases clipped from V and 4 bases from J, the junction kept 7 bases outside the gene matches. CDR1 SQVTM and CDR2 ANQGSEA come from the germline V gene. The CDR3 totals 13 residues. The CDR3 bases are TGCAGCGACACAGGGGGCCCCAGCTATGGCTACACCTTC. Translation: CSDTGGPSYGYTF.

The chain is built from TRBV7-9 and TRBJ2-1; D might be TRBD2 (5 bases). The length of the CDR3 is 12 residues. Germline V gene sequence: CDR1 SEHNR, CDR2 FQNEAQ (reference sequence). Trimming removed 8 bases from V and 6 bases from J, with 11 bases in between. The CDR3 is CASATTVNEQFF. CDR3 nucleotides: TGTGCCAGCGCGACTACCGTCAATGAGCAGTTCTTC.

The gene calls are TRBV19 and TRBJ1-5; D is ambiguous. Germline V gene sequence: CDR1 LNHDA, CDR2 SQIVND (reference sequence). This CDR3 has 14 amino acids. The V end was cut by 5 bases, the J end by 3 bases, with 11 bases between. This CDR3 is CASSLARFNQPQHF. DNA of the CDR3: TGTGCCAGTAGTCTGGCCAGATTCAATCAGCCCCAGCATTTT.

This chain links TRBV7-3 with TRBJ2-1; 9 positions match TRBD2. The CDR3 contains 14 residues. Germline CDR1 is SGHTA and CDR2 is FQGTGA. The trim removed 2 bases at V and 10 bases at J, leaving 6 bases unmatched. The DNA for the CDR3 is TGTGCCAGCAGCTTATCTCGGACTAGCGTCGAGCAGTTCTTC. Residues: CASSLSRTSVEQFF.

The CDR3 nucleotides read TGTGCCAGCAGCGTAGCTGGACTACCTTTGGATACGCAGTATTTT. It is translated as CASSVAGLPLDTQYF. The rearrangement joins TRBV9 to TRBJ2-3; D is perhaps TRBD2 (6 bases). CDR3 size: 15 residues. Germline V gives CDR1 SGDLS, CDR2 YYNGEE. The germline V and J ends were trimmed by 0 bases and 6 bases, with 14 bases remaining between them.